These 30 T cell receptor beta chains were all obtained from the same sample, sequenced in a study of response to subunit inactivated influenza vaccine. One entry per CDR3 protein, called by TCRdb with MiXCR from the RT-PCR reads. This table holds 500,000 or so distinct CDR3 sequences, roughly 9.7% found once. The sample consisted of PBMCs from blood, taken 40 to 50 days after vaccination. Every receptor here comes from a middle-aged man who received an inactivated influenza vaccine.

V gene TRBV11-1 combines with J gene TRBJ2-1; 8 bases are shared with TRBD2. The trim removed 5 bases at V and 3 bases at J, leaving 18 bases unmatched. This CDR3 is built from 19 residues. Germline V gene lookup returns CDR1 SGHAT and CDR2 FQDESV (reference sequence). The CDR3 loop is CASSRGGLTMVSGYNEQFF. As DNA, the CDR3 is TGTGCCAGCAGCCGGGGGGGACTGACGATGGTTAGTGGCTACAATGAGCAGTTCTTC.

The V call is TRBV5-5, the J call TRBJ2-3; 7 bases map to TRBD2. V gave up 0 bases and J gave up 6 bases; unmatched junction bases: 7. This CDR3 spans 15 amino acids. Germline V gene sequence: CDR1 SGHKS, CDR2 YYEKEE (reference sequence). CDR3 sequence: CASSLVSAGRDTQYF. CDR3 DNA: TGTGCCAGCAGCTTGGTTTCAGCGGGGCGGGATACGCAGTATTTT.

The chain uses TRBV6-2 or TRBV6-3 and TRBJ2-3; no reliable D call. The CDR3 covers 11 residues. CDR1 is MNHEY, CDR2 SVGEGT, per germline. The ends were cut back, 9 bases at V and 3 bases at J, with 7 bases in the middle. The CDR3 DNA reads TGTGCCAGTAAAGGTACAGATACGCAGTATTTT. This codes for CASKGTDTQYF.

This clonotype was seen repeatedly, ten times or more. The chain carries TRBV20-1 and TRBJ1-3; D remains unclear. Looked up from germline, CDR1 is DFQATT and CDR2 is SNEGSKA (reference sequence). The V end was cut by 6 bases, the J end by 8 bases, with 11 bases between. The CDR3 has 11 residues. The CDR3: CSAPSRDTIYF. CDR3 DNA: TGCAGTGCGCCGTCCCGGGACACCATATATTTT.

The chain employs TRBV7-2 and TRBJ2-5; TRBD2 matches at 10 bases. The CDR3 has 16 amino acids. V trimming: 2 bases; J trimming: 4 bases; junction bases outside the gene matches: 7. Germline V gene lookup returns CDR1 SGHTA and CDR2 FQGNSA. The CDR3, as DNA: TGTGCCAGCAGCTTAATGCCTAGCGGGAGAATAGAGACCCAGTACTTC. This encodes CASSLMPSGRIETQYF.

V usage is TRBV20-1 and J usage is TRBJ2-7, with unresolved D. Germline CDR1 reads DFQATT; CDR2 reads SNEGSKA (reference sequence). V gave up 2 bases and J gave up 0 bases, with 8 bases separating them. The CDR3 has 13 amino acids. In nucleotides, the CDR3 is TGCAGTGCTAGACTAATAAACTCCTACGAGCAGTACTTC. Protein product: CSARLINSYEQYF.

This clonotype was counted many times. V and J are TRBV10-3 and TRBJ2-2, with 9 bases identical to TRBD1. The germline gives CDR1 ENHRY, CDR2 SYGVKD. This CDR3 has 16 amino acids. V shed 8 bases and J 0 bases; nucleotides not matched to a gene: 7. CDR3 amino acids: CAIQTGGSANTGELFF. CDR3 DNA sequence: TGTGCCATCCAGACAGGGGGTTCAGCGAACACCGGGGAGCTGTTTTTT.

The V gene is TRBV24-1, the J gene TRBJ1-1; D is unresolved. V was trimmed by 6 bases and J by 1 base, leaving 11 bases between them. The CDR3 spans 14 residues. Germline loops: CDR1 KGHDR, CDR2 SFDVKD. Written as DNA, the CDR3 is TGTGCCACCAGTTTAGGCGGAAGGAACACTGAAGCTTTCTTT. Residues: CATSLGGRNTEAFF.

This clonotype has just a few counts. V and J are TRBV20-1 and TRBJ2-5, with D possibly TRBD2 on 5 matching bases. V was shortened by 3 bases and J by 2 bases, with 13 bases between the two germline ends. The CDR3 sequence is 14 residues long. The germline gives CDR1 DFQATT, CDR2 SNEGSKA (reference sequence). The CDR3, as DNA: TGCAGTGCTAGGTACCAAGCGGCGCAAGAGACCCAGTACTTC. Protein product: CSARYQAAQETQYF.

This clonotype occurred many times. The CDR3 loop is CASSYHLGASASYEQYF. CDR3 nucleotide sequence: TGTGCCAGCAGTTATCACCTCGGGGCATCGGCTTCCTACGAGCAGTACTTC. The V and J genes are TRBV6-5 and TRBJ2-7, with D perhaps matching TRBD1 or TRBD2 (5 bases each). Germline CDR1 is MNHEY and CDR2 is SVGAGI. The length of the CDR3 is 17 residues. Trimming took 3 bases from V and 1 from J, leaving 19 bases between them.

The CDR3 loop is CASSLGSLGKTDTQYF. For the CDR3, the DNA is TGTGCCAGCAGCTTAGGGTCCCTGGGAAAAACAGATACGCAGTATTTT. V gene TRBV7-2 combines with J gene TRBJ2-3; D not resolved. This CDR3 is 16 amino acids long. Trimming took 1 base from V and 3 from J, leaving 14 bases between them. Germline CDR1 reads SGHTA; CDR2 reads FQGNSA.

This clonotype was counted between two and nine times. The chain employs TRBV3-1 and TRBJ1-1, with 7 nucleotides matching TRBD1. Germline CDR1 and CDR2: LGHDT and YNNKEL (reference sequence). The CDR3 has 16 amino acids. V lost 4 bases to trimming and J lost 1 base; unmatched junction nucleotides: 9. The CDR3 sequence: CASSPSRGDRNTEAFF. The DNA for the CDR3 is TGTGCCAGCAGCCCAAGCCGGGGGGACAGGAACACTGAAGCTTTCTTT.

The CDR3 reads CASSPRQGDQETQYF. The CDR3 region has the DNA TGTGCCAGCTCACCACGCCAGGGAGACCAAGAGACCCAGTACTTC. The gene calls are TRBV18 and TRBJ2-5, with D perhaps assigned TRBD1 or TRBD2 (5 bases each). CDR1 and CDR2 (germline): KGHSH, LQKENI. This CDR3 has 15 residues. V shed 1 base and J shed 0 bases, with 9 bases lying between them.

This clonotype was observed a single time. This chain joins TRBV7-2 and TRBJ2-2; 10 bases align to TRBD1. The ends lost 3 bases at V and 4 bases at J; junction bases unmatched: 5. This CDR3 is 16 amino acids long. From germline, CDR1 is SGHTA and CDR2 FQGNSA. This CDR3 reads CASSLRQGATTGELFF. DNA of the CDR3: TGTGCCAGCAGCTTGAGACAGGGGGCGACCACCGGGGAGCTGTTTTTT.

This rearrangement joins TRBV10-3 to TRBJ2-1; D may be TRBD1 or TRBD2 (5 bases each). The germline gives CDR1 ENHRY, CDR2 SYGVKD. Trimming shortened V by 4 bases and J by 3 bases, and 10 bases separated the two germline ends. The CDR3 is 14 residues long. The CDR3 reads CAISGTGRYNEQFF. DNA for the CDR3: TGTGCCATCAGTGGGACGGGGCGCTACAATGAGCAGTTCTTC.

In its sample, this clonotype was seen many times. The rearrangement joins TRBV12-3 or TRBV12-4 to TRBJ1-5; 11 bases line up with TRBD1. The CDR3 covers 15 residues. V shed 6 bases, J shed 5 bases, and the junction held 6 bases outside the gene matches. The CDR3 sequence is CASRRDRGFYQPQHF. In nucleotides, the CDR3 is TGTGCCAGCAGAAGGGACAGGGGGTTTTATCAGCCCCAGCATTTT.

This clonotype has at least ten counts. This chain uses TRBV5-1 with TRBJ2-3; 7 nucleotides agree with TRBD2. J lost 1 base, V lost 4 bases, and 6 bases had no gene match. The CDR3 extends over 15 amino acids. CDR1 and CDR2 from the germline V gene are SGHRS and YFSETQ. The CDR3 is CASSPAGERTDTQYF. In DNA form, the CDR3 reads TGCGCCAGCAGCCCGGCGGGGGAACGCACAGATACGCAGTATTTT.

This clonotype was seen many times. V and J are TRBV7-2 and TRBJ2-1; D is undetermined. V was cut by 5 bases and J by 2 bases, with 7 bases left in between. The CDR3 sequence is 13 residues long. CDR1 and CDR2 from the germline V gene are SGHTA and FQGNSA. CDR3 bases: TGTGCCAGCAGCGAGACGGCCTACAATGAGCAGTTCTTC. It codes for CASSETAYNEQFF.

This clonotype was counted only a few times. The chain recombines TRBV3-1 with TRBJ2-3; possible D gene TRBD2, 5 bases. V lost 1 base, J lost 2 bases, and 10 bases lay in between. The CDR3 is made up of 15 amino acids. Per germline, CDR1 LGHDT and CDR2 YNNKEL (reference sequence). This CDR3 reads CASSQGPGNTDTQYF. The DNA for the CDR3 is TGTGCCAGCAGCCAAGGTCCGGGGAACACAGATACGCAGTATTTT.

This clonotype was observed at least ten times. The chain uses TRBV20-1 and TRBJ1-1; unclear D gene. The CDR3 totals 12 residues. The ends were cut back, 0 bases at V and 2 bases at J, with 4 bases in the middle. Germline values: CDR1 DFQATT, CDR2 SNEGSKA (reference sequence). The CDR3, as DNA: TGCAGTGCTAGAGAGCCCAACACTGAAGCTTTCTTT. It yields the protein CSAREPNTEAFF.

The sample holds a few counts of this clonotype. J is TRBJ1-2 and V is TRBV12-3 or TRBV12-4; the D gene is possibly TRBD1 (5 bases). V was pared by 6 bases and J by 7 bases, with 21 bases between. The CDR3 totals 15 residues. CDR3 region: CASRAPGRGVRGYTF. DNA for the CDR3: TGTGCCAGCAGGGCACCGGGACGGGGAGTTCGTGGCTACACCTTC.

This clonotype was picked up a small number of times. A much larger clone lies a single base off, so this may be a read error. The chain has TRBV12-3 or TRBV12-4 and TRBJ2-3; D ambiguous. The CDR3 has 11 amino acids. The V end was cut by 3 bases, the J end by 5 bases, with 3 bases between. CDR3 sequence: CASSLIDTQYF. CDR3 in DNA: TGTGCCAGCAGTTTGATAGATACGCAGTATTTT.

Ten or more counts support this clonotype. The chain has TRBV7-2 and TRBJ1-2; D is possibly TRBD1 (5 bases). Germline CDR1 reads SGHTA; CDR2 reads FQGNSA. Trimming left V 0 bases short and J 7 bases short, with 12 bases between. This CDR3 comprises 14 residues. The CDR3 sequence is CASSLAAGPGGYTF. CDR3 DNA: TGTGCCAGCAGCTTAGCGGCAGGGCCGGGTGGCTACACCTTC.

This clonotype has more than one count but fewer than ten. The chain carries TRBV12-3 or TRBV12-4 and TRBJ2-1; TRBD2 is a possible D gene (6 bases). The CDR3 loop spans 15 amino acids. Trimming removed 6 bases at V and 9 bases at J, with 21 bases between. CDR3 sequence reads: CASSPLAFPNSEQFF. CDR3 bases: TGTGCCAGCAGCCCACTAGCATTTCCGAATAGTGAGCAGTTCTTC.

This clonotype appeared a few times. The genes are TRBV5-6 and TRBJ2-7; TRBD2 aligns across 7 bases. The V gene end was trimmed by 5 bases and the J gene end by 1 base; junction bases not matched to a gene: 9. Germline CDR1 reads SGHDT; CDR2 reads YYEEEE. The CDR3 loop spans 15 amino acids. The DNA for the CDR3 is TGTGCCAGCAGTAACCGGGGGGTTTTGTCCTACGAGCAGTACTTC. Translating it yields CASSNRGVLSYEQYF.

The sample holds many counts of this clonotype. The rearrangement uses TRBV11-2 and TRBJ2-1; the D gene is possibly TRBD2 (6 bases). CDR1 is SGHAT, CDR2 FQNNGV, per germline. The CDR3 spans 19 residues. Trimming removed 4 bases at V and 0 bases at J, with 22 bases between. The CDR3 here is CASSSGGALTMSSYNEQFF. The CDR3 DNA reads TGTGCCAGCAGCTCCGGAGGGGCACTAACCATGAGCTCCTACAATGAGCAGTTCTTC.

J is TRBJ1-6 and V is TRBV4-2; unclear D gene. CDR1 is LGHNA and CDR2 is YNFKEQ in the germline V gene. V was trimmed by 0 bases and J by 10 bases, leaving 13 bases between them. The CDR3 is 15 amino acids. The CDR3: CASSQDWGNTSPLHF. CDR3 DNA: TGTGCCAGCAGCCAAGATTGGGGTAACACATCACCCCTCCACTTT.

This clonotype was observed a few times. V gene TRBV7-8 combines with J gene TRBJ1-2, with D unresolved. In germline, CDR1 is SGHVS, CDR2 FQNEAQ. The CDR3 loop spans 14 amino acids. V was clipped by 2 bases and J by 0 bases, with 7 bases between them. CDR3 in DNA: TGTGCCAGCAGCTTAATGCGGGCTAACTATGGCTACACCTTC. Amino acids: CASSLMRANYGYTF.

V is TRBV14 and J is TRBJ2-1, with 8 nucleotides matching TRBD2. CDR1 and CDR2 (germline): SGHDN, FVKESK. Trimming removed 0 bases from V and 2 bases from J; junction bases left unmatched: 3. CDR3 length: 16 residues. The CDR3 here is CASSQEAGAAYNEQFF. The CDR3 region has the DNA TGTGCCAGCAGCCAAGAAGCGGGGGCCGCCTACAATGAGCAGTTCTTC.

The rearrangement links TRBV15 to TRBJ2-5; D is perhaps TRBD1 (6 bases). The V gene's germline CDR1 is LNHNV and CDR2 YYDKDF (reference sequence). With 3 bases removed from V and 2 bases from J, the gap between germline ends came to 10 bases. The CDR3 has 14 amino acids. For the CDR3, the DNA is TGTGCCACCAGCAGGGGGGCCCGACAAGAGACCCAGTACTTC. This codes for CATSRGARQETQYF.